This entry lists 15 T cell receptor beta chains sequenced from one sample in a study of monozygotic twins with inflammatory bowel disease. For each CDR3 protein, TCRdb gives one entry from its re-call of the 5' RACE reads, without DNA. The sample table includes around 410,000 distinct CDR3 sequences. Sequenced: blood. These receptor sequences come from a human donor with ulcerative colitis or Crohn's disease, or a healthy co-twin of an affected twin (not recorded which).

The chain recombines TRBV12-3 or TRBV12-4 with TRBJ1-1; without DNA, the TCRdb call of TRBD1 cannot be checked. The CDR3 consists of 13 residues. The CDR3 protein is CASRTGGKTEAFF.

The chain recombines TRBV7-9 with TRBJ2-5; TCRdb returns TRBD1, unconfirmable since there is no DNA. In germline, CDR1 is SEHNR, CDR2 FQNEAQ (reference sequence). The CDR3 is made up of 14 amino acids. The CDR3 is CASTTRGPEETQYF.

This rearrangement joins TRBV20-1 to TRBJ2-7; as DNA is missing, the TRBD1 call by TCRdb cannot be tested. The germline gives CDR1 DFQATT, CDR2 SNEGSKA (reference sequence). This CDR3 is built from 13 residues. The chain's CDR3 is CSARDGGQTSKYF.

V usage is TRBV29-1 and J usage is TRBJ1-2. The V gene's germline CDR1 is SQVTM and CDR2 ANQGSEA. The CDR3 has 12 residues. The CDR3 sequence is CSVDSSNYGYTF.

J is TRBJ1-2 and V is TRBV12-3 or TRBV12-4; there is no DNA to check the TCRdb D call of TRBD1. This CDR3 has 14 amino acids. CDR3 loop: CASIWTGNNYGYTF.

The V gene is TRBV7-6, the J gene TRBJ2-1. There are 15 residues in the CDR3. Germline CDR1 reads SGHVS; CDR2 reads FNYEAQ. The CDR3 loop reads CASSLSKLSYNEQFF.

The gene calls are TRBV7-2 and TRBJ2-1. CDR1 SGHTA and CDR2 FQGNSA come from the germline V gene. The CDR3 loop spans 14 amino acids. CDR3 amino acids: CASRIGVSYNEQFF.

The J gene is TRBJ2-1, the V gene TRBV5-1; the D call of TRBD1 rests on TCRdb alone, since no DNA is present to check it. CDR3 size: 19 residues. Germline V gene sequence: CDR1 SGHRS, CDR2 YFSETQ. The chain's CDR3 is CASSLGLAGGTSPTNEQFF. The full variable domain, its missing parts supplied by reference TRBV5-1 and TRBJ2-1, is KAGVTQTPRYLIKTRGQQVTLSCSPISGHRSVSWYQQTPGQGLQFLFEYFSETQRNKGNFPGRFSGRQFSNSRSEMNVSTLELGDSALYLCASSLGLAGGTSPTNEQFFGPGTRLTVL.

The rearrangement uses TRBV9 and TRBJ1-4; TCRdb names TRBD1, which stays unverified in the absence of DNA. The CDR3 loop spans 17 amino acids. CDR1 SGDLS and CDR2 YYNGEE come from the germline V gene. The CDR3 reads CASSPRAWTEAGEKLFF.

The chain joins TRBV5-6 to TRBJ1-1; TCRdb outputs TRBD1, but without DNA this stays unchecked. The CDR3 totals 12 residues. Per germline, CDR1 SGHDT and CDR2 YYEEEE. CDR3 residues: CASSLDRQQAFF.

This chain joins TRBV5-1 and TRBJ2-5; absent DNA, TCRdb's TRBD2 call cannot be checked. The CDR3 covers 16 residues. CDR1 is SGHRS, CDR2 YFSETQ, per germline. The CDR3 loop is CASSGGLAGSLETQYF.

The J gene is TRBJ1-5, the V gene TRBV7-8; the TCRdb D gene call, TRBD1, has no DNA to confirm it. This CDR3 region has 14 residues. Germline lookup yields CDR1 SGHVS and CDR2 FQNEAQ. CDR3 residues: CASSFLAPNQPQHF. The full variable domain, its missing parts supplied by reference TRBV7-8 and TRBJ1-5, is GAGVSQSPRYKVAKRGQDVALRCDPISGHVSLFWYQQALGQGPEFLTYFQNEAQLDKSGLPSDRFFAERPEGSVSTLKIQRTQQEDSAVYLCASSFLAPNQPQHFGDGTRLSIL.

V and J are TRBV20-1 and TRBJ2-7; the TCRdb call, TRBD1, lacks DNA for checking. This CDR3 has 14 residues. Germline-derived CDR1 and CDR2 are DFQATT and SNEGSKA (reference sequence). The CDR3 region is CSARPGQGFHEQYF.

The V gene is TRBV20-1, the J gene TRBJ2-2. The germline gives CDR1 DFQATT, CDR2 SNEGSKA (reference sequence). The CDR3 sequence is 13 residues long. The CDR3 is CSAFRSSTGELFF.

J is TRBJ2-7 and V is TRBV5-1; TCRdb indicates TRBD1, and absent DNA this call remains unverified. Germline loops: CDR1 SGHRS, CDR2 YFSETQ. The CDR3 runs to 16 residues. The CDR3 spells CASSRGVLGQGGEQYF.